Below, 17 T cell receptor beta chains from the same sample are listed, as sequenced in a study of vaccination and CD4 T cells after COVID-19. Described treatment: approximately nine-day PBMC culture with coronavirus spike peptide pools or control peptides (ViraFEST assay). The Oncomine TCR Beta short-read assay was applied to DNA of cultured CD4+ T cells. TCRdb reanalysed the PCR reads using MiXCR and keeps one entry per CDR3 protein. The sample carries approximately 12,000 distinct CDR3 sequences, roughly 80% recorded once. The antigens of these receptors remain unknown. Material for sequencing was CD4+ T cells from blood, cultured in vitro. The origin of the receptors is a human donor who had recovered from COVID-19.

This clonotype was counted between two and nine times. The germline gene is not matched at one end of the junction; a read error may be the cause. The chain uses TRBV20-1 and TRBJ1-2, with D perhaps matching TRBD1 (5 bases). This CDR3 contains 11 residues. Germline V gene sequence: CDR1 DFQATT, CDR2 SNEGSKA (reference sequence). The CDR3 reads CSARALGVGRF. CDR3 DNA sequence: TGCAGTGCTAGAGCACTGGGGGTGGGGAGGTTC.

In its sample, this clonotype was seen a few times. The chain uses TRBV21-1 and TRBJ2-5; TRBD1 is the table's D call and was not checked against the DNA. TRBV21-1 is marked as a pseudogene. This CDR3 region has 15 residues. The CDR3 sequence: CASSSPGRTKETQYF. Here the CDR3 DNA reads TGTGCCAGCAGCTCACCGGGACGGACAAAAGAGACCCAGTACTTC.

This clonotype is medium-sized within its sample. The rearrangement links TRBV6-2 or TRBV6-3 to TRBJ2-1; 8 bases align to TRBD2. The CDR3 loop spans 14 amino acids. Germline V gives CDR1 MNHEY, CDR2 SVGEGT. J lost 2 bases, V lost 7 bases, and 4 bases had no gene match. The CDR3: CASTASGPYNEQFF. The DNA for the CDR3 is TGTGCCAGCACCGCTAGCGGGCCCTACAATGAGCAGTTCTTC.

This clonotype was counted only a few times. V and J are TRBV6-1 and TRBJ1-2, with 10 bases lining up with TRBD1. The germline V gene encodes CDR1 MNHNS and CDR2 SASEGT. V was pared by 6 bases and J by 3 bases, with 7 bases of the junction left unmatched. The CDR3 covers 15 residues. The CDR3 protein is CASRGAGTGDYGYTF. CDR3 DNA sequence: TGTGCCAGCAGGGGGGCGGGGACAGGGGACTATGGCTACACCTTC.

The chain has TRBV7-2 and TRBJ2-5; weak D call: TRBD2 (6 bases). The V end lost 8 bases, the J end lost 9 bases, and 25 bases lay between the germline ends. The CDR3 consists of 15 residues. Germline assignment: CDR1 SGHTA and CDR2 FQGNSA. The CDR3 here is CASWDQAGFRGAQYF. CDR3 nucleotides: TGTGCCAGCTGGGACCAGGCGGGGTTTAGGGGCGCCCAGTACTTC.

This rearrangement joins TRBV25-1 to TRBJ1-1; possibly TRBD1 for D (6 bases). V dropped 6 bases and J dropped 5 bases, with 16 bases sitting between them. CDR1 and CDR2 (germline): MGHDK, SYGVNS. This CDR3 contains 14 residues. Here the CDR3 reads CASRRGGTGTEAFF. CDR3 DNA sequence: TGTGCCAGCAGGAGGGGGGGCACGGGAACTGAAGCTTTCTTT.

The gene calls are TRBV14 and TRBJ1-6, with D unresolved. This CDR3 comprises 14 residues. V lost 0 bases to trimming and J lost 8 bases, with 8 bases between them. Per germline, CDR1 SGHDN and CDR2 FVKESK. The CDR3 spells CASSQDYGDSPLHF. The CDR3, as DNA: TGTGCCAGCAGCCAAGATTACGGGGATTCACCCCTCCACTTT.

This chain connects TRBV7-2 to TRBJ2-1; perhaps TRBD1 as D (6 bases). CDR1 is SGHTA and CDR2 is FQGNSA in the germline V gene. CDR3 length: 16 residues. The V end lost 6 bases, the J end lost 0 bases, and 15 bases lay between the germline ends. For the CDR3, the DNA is TGTGCCAGCAGGTCGGGACATAGGAGCTCCTACAATGAGCAGTTCTTC. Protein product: CASRSGHRSSYNEQFF.

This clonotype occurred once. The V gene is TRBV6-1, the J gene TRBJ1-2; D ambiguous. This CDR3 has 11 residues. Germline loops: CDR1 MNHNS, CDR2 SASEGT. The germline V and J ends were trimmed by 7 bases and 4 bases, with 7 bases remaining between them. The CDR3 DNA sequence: TGTGCCAGCACAGACTTCTATGGCTACACCTTC. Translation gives CASTDFYGYTF.

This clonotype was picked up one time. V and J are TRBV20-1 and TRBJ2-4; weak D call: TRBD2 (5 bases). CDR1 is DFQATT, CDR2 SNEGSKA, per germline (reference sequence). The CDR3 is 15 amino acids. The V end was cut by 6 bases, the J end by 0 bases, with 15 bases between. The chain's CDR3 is CSASASGLAKNIQYF. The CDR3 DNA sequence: TGCAGTGCGAGCGCGAGCGGCCTAGCCAAAAACATTCAGTACTTC.

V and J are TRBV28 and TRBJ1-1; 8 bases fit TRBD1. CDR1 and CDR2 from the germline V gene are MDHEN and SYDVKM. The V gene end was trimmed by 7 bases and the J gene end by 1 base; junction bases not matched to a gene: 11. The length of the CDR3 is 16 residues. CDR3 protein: CASTLGYRGGNTEAFF. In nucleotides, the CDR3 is TGTGCCAGCACACTTGGGTACAGGGGGGGGAACACTGAAGCTTTCTTT.

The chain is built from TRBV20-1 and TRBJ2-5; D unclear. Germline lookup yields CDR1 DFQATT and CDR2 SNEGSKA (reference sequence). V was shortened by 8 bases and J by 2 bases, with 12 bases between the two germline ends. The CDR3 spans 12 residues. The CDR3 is CSLLYGQETQYF. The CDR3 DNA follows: TGCAGTTTACTTTACGGGCAAGAGACCCAGTACTTC.

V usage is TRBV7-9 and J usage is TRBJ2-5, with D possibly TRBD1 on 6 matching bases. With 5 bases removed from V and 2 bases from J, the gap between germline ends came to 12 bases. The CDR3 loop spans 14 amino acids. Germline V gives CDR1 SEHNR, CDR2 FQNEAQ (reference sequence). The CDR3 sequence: CASSDDRTQETQYF. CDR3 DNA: TGTGCCAGCAGCGACGACAGGACACAAGAGACCCAGTACTTC. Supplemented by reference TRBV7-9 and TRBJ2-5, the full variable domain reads DTGVSQNPRHKITKRGQNVTFRCDPISEHNRLYWYRQTLGQGPEFLTYFQNEAQLEKSRLLSDRFSAERPKGSFSTLEIQRTEQGDSAMYLCASSDDRTQETQYFGPGTRLLVL.

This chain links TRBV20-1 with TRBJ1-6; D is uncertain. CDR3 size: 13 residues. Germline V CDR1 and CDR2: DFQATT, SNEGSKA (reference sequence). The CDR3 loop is CTSKTSTNSPLHF. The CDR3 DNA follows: TGCACCTCCAAGACGAGTACCAATTCACCCCTCCACTTT.

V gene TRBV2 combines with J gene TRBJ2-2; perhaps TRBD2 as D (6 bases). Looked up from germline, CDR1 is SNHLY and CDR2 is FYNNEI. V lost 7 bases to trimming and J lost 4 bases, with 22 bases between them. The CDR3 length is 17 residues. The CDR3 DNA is TGTGCCAGCAAGTCTGGTACCGGGGGAGGAGGCACCGGGGAGCTGTTTTTT. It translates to CASKSGTGGGGTGELFF.

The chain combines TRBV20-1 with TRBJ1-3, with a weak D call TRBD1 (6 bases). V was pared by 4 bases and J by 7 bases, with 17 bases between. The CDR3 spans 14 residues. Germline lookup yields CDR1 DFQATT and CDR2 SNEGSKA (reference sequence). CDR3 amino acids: CSANHQGLGNTIYF. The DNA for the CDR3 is TGCAGTGCTAACCACCAGGGGCTCGGGAACACCATATATTTT.

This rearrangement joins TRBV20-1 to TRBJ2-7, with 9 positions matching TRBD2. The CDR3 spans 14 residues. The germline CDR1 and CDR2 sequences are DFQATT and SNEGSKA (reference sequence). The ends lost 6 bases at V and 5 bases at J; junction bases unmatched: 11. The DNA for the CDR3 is TGCAGTGCCTCCACGACTAGCGGATCTCACGAGCAGTACTTC. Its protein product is CSASTTSGSHEQYF.